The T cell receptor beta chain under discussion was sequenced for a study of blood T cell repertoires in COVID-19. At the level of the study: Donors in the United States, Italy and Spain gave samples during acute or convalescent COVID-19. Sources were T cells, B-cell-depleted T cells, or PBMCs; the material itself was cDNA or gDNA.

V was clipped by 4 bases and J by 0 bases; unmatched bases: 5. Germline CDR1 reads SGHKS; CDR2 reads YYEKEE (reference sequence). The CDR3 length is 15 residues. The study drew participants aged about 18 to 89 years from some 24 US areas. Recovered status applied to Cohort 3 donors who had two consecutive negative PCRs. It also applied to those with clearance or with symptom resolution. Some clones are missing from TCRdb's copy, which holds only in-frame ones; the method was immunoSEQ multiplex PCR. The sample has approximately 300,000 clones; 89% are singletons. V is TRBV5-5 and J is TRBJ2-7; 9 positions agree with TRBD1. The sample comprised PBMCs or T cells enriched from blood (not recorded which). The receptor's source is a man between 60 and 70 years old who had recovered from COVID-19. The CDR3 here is CASSPRDRDSYEQYF. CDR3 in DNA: TGTGCCAGCAGCCCACGGGACAGGGACTCCTACGAGCAGTACTTC.